The source of this T cell receptor beta chain is a study of blood T cell repertoires in COVID-19. TCRdb's copy holds only in-frame clones and misses some; the assay was immunoSEQ multiplex PCR. The top ten clones hold around 2.1% of a sample with 250,000 to 350,000 clones, approximately 86% of them seen once. This CDR3 has 15 residues. The V end was cut by 5 bases, the J end by 3 bases, with 17 bases between. The germline CDR1 and CDR2 sequences are MNHEY and SVGEGT. The origin of this receptor is a woman in her 30s who had recovered from COVID-19. The sample comprised peripheral blood. The genes are TRBV6-2 or TRBV6-3 and TRBJ2-7; D is possibly TRBD1 (6 bases). The CDR3 spells CASSNQGDMFYEQYF. CDR3 sequence (DNA): TGTGCCAGCAGTAACCAAGGGGACATGTTCTACGAGCAGTACTTC.